This T cell receptor (beta chain) stems from a study of cytomegalovirus exposure and HLA in healthy donors. Study-wide results and caveats: Presence/absence analyses assumed roughly uniform sequencing depth across donors, which may not hold. CMV serostatus was the only recorded immune exposure for donors.

The study ran its PCR with 60 Vbeta and 13 Jbeta primers. Measured with immunoSEQ multiplex PCR; TCRdb has only the in-frame clones, and not every one. The profile shows 110,000 to 150,000 clones, approximately 70% of them singletons. Germline V CDR1 and CDR2: MNHEY, SVGAGI. This CDR3 is built from 15 residues. Trimming removed 4 bases from V and 6 bases from J, with 19 bases in between. Regarding this clone: Antigen specificity is unknown.

This clonotype was sampled from a woman aged 60-75 years in good health and CMV-seropositive. The rearrangement links TRBV6-5 to TRBJ2-7; D might be TRBD2 (6 bases). The sample comprised PBMCs. DNA for the CDR3: TGTGCCAGCAGTTTTTCTCCGGGACTGGGGGGCGAGCAGTACTTC. Amino acids: CASSFSPGLGGEQYF.